These 2 T cell receptor beta chains came from one sample sequenced in a study of B cell selection in AIRE deficiency. Regulatory T cells were sorted as CD4+CD25hiCD127low/negative cells. Repertoires were generated with immunoSEQ multiplex PCR, while TCRdb's copy carries only in-frame clones and drops some. The table records about 26,000 clones, 92% of them present only once. Material: CD4+CD25+ Tregs sorted from PBMCs. The receptors shown here come from a human donor in good health.

The CDR3 sequence is CASSPVWGTEAFF. The CDR3 bases are TGTGCCAGCAGCCCGGTCTGGGGCACTGAAGCTTTCTTT. This chain connects TRBV7-2 to TRBJ1-1, with no clear D. CDR1 and CDR2 (germline): SGHTA, FQGNSA. V was shortened by 5 bases and J by 4 bases, with 11 bases between the two germline ends. The CDR3 is made up of 13 amino acids. The full variable domain, in which reference TRBV7-2 and TRBJ1-1 provide the parts outside the CDR3, is GAGVSQSPSNKVTEKGKDVELRCDPISGHTALYWYRQSLGQGLEFLIYFQGNSAPDKSGLPSDRFSAERTGGSVSTLTIQRTQQEDSAVYLCASSPVWGTEAFFGQGTRLTVV.

The rearrangement uses TRBV19 and TRBJ1-5; perhaps TRBD1 as D (5 bases). The CDR3 consists of 15 residues. Trimming removed 3 bases from V and 7 bases from J, with 16 bases in between. Per the germline V gene, CDR1 is LNHDA and CDR2 is SQIVND (reference sequence). The CDR3 region is CASSIWGGSGQPQHF. CDR3 nucleotides: TGTGCCAGTAGTATTTGGGGGGGGTCTGGGCAGCCCCAGCATTTT.